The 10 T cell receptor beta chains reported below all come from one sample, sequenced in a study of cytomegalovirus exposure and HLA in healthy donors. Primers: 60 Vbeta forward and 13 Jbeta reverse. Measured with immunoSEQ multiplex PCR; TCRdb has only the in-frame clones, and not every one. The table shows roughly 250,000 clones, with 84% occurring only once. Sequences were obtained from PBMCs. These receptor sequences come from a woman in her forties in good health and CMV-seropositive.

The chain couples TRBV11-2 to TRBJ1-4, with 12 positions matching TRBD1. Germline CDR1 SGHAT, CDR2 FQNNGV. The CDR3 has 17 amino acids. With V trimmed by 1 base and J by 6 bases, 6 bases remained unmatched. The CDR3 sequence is CASSLAGQGAWDEKLFF. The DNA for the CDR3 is TGTGCCAGCAGCTTAGCGGGACAGGGGGCTTGGGATGAAAAACTGTTTTTT.

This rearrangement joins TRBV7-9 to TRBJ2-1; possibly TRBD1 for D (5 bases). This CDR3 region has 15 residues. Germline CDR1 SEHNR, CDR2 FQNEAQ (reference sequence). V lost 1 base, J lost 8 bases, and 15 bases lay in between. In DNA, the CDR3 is TGTGCCAGCAGCTTAGGGGGCACGCCGGGTGATGAGCAGTTCTTC. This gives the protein CASSLGGTPGDEQFF.

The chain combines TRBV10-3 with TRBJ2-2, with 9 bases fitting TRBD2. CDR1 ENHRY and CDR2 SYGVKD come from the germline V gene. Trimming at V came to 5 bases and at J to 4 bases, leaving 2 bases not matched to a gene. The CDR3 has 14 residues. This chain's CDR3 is CAISKTSGTGELFF. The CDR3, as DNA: TGTGCCATCAGTAAGACTAGCGGCACCGGGGAGCTGTTTTTT.

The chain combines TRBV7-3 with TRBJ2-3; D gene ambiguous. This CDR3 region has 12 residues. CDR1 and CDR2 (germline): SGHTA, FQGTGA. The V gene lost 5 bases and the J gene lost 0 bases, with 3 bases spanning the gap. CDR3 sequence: CASSPSTDTQYF. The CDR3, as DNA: TGTGCCAGCAGCCCAAGCACAGATACGCAGTATTTT. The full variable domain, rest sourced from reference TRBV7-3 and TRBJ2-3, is GAGVSQTPSNKVTEKGKYVELRCDPISGHTALYWYRQSLGQGPEFLIYFQGTGAADDSGLPNDRFFAVRPEGSVSTLKIQRTERGDSAVYLCASSPSTDTQYFGPGTRLTVL.

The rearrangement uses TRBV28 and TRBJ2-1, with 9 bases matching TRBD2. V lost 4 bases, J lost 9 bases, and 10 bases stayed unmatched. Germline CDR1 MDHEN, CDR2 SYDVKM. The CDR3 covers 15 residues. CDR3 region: CASSYLGTSLSEQFF. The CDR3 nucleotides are TGTGCCAGCAGTTATCTCGGGACTAGCCTTAGTGAGCAGTTCTTC.

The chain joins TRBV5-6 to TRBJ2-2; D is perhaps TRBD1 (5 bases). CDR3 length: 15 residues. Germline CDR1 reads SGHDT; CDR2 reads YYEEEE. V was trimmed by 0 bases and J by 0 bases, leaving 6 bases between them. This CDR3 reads CASSLGQTNTGELFF. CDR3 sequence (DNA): TGTGCCAGCAGCTTGGGACAGACGAACACCGGGGAGCTGTTTTTT.

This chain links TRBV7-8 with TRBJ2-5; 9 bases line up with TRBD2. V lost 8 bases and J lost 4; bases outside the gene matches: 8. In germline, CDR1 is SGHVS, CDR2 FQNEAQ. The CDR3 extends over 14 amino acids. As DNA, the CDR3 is TGTGCCAGCCGAGGGAGCGGGGGGACAGAGACCCAGTACTTC. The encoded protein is CASRGSGGTETQYF.

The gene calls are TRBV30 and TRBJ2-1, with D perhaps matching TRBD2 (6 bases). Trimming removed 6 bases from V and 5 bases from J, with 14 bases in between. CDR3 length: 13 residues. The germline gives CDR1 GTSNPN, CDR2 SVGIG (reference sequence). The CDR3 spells CACGGVSDNEQFF. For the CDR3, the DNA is TGTGCCTGCGGGGGAGTTTCGGACAATGAGCAGTTCTTC.

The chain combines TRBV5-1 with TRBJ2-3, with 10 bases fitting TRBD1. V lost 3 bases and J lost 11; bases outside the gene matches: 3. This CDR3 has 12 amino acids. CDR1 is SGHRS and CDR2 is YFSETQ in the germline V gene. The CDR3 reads CASSSGQGKQYF. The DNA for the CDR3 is TGCGCCAGCAGCTCGGGACAGGGGAAGCAGTATTTT.

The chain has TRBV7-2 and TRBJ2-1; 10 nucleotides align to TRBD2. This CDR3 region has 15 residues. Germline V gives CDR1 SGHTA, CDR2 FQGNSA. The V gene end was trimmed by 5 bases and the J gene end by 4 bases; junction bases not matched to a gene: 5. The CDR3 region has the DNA TGTGCCAGCAGCCTAGGACTAGCGGATTACAATGAGCAGTTCTTC. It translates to CASSLGLADYNEQFF. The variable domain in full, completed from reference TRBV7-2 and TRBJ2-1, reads GAGVSQSPSNKVTEKGKDVELRCDPISGHTALYWYRQSLGQGLEFLIYFQGNSAPDKSGLPSDRFSAERTGGSVSTLTIQRTQQEDSAVYLCASSLGLADYNEQFFGPGTRLTVL.